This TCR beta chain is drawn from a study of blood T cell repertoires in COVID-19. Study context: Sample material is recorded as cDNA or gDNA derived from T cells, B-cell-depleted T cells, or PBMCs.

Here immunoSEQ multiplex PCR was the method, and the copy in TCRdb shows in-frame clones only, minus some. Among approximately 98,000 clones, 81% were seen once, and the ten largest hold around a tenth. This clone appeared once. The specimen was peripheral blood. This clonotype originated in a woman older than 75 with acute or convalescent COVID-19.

The CDR3 region is CAHRTQMNTEAFF. For the CDR3, the DNA is TGTGCCCACCGAACTCAAATGAACACTGAAGCTTTCTTT. The chain links TRBV6-5 to TRBJ1-1; D is undetermined. CDR1 and CDR2 (germline): MNHEY, SVGAGI. Between the trimmed V and J ends, which lost 11 bases and 0 bases, there was a span of 13 bases. This CDR3 has 13 residues.